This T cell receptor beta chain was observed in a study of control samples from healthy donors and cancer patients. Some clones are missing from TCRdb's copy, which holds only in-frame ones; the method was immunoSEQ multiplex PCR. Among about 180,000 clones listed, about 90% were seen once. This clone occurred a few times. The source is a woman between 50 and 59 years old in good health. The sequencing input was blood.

The CDR3 region is CASSQVSQTGYGYTF. The CDR3 DNA sequence: TGTGCCAGCAGCCAAGTTAGCCAAACAGGGTATGGCTACACCTTC. The chain has TRBV14 and TRBJ1-2; tentative D call: TRBD1 (6 bases). V lost 1 base and J 5 bases, leaving 14 bases between the germline ends. The germline gives CDR1 SGHDN, CDR2 FVKESK. The CDR3 has 15 amino acids. Complete variable domain (other parts from reference TRBV14 and TRBJ1-2): EAGVTQFPSHSVIEKGQTVTLRCDPISGHDNLYWYRRVMGKEIKFLLHFVKESKQDESGMPNNRFLAERTGGTYSTLKVQPAELEDSGVYFCASSQVSQTGYGYTFGSGTRLTVV.